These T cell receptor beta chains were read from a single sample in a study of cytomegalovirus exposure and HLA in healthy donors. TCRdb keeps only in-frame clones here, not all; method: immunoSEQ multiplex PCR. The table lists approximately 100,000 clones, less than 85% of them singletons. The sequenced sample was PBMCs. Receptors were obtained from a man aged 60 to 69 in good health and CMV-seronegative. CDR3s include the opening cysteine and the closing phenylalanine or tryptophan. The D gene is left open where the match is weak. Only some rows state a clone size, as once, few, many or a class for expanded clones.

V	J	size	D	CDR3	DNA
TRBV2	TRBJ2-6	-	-	CASNREGSGGANVLTF	TGTGCCAGCAACAGGGAGGGCTCTGGAGGGGCCAACGTCCTGACTTTC
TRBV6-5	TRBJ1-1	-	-	CASSLLRGVTTEAFF	TGTGCCAGCAGCCTACTCCGGGGGGTGACCACTGAAGCTTTCTTT
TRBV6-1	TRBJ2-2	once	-	CASRKDRNTGELFF	TGTGCCAGCAGAAAGGACAGGAACACCGGGGAGCTGTTTTTT
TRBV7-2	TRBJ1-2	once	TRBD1	CASSRTGGDYGYTF	TGTGCCAGCAGCCGTACAGGGGGCGACTATGGCTACACCTTC
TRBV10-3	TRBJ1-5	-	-	CANAVLKHF	TGTGCCAACGCTGTACTTAAGCATTTT
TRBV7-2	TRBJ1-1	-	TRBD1	CASSPGTGRTEAFF	TGTGCCAGCAGCCCGGGGACAGGACGGACTGAAGCTTTCTTT
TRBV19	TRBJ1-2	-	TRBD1	CASSMAQGNHYGYTF	TGTGCCAGTAGTATGGCACAGGGGAACCACTATGGCTACACCTTC
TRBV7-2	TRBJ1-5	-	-	CASSLGGVGNQPQHF	TGTGCCAGCAGCTTAGGGGGCGTGGGCAATCAGCCCCAGCATTTT
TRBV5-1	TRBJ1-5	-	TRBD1	CASSPDRGNQPQHF	TGCGCCAGCAGCCCAGACAGGGGCAATCAGCCCCAGCATTTT
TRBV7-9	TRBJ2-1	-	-	CASSRRAGESNEQFF	TGTGCCAGCAGCCGTCGGGCAGGGGAGAGCAATGAGCAGTTCTTC
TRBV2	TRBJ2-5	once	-	CASSSGVGGGGETQYF	TGTGCCAGCAGTTCGGGGGTAGGGGGGGGCGGGGAGACCCAGTACTTC